Listed here is a single TCR beta chain. Generated by immunoSEQ multiplex PCR, the TCRdb table keeps only in-frame clones and is missing some. The sample carries approximately 120,000 clones, over 85% recorded once. These data originate in a study of T cell responses to AZD1222 COVID-19 vaccine. CDR3 length: 17 amino acids. Trimming removed 3 bases at V and 0 bases at J, with 12 bases between. From germline, CDR1 is MDHEN and CDR2 SYDVKM. The chain recombines TRBV28 with TRBJ1-6; possibly TRBD1 for D (5 bases). The receptor was isolated from an adult in good health. Sequenced here: peripheral blood, sampled on day 0 of AZD1222 vaccination. CDR3 nucleotides: TGTGCCAGCAGTTTGCCCGGGGGGAGCTCCTATAATTCACCCCTCCACTTT. Protein: CASSLPGGSSYNSPLHF.